These T cell receptor beta chains were read from a single sample in a study of shared clonotypes between healthy human individuals. Profiled with immunoSEQ multiplex PCR; TCRdb holds only in-frame clones, not every one. The sample contains about 1.1 million clones, roughly 80% of which appear only once. The sample consisted of memory CD4+ T cells from PBMCs. These receptors came from a man younger than 30 in good health. Some clones in this sample may be carry-over from other donors' samples. CDR3s include the opening cysteine and the closing phenylalanine or tryptophan. The D gene is left open where the match is weak. Only some rows state a clone size, as once, few, many or a class for expanded clones.

TRBJ1-6 TRBV5-1 TRBD1 NA CASSGTETGYNSPLHF TGCGCCAGCAGCGGGACCGAGACAGGGTACAATTCACCCCTCCACTTT
TRBJ2-2 TRBV19 NA few CASSIMFPPRMAGELFF TGTGCCAGTAGTATTATGTTTCCCCCGAGGATGGCCGGGGAGCTGTTTTTT
TRBJ1-4 TRBV5-1 TRBD1 NA CASSLGQPTEKLFF TGCGCCAGCAGCCTGGGACAGCCAACCGAAAAACTGTTTTTT
TRBJ2-1 TRBV4-1 TRBD1 once CASRRGQGAAGNEQFF TGCGCCAGCAGGAGGGGACAGGGGGCGGCTGGTAATGAGCAGTTCTTC
TRBJ2-2 TRBV9 NA NA CASSSRDTYSTGELFF TGTGCCAGCAGCTCCCGGGACACCTATTCCACCGGGGAGCTGTTTTTT
TRBJ1-1 TRBV21-1 NA NA CATSKQATEAFF TGTGCCACTTCGAAACAAGCAACTGAAGCTTTCTTT
TRBJ2-7 TRBV11-1 TRBD1 NA CASSVRDRGTYEQYF TGTGCCAGCAGCGTCCGGGACAGGGGCACCTACGAGCAGTACTTC
TRBJ2-7 TRBV5-1 TRBD2 NA CASSQTSGSYEQYF TGCGCCAGCAGCCAGACTAGCGGCTCCTACGAGCAGTACTTC
TRBJ2-5 TRBV12-5 TRBD2 NA CASGFSTLSGTGETQYF TGTGCTAGTGGTTTCTCCACACTTAGCGGGACGGGAGAGACCCAGTACTTC
TRBJ1-2 TRBV7-9 TRBD1 NA CASSPTGGYYGYTF TGTGCCAGCAGCCCAACAGGGGGCTATTATGGCTACACCTTC
TRBJ2-2 TRBV6-6 NA NA CASIPRQETNTGELFF TGTGCCAGCATACCACGACAGGAGACGAACACCGGGGAGCTGTTTTTT